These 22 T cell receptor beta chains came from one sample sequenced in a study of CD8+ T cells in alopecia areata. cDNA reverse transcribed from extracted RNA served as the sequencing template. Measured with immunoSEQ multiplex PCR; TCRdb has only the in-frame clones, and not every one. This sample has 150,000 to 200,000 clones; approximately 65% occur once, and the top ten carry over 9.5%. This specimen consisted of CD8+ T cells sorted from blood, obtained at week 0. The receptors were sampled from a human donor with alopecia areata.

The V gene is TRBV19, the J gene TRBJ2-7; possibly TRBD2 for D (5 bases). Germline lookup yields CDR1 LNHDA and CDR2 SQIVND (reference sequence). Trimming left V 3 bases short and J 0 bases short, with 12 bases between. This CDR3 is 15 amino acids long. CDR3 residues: CASSMGARSSYEQYF. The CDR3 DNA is TGTGCCAGTAGTATGGGAGCACGAAGCTCCTACGAGCAGTACTTC.

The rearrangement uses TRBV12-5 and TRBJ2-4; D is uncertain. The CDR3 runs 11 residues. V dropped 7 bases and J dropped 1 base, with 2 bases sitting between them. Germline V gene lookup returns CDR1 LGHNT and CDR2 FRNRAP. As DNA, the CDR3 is TGTGCTAGTGCGGCCAAAAACATTCAGTACTTC. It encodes CASAAKNIQYF.

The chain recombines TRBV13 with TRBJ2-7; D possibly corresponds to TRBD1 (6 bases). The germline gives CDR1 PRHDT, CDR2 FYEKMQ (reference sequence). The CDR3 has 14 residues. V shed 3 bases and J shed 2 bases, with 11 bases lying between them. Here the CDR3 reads CASSFMGTPYEQYF. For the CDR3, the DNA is TGTGCCAGCAGCTTTATGGGGACACCCTACGAGCAGTACTTC.

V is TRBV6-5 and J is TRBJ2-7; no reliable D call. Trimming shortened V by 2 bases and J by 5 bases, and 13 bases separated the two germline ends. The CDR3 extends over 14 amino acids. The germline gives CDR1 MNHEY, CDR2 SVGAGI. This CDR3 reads CASSYGGLKDEQYF. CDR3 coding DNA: TGTGCCAGCAGTTACGGTGGGTTGAAAGACGAGCAGTACTTC.

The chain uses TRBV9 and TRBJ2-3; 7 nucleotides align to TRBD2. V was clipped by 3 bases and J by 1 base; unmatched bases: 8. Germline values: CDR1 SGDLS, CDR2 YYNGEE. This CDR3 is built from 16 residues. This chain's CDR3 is CASSGSGGTGTDTQYF. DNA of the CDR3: TGTGCCAGCAGCGGCTCGGGGGGAACTGGCACAGATACGCAGTATTTT.

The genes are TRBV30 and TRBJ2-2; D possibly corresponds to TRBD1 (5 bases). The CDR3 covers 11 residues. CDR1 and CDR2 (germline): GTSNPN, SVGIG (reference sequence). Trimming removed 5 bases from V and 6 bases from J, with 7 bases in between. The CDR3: CAWDSPGELFF. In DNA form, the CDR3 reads TGTGCCTGGGACAGTCCCGGGGAGCTGTTTTTT.

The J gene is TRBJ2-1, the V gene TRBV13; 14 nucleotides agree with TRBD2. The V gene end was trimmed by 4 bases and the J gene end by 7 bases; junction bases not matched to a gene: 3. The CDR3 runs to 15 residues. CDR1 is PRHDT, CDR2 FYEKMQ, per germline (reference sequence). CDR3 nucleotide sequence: TGTGCCAGCAGCTCCAGACTAGCGGGGGGGAATGAGCAGTTCTTC. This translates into CASSSRLAGGNEQFF.

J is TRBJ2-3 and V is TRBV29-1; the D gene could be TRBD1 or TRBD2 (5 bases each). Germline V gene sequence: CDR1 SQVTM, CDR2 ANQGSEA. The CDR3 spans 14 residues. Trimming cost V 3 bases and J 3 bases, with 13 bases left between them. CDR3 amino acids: CSVEGPWGTDTQYF. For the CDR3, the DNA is TGCAGCGTTGAGGGACCTTGGGGAACAGATACGCAGTATTTT.

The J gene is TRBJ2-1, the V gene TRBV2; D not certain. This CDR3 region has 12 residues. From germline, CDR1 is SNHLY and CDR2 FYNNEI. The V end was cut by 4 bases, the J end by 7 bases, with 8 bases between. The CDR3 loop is CASSGSRNEQFF. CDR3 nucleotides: TGTGCCAGCAGTGGATCAAGGAATGAGCAGTTCTTC.

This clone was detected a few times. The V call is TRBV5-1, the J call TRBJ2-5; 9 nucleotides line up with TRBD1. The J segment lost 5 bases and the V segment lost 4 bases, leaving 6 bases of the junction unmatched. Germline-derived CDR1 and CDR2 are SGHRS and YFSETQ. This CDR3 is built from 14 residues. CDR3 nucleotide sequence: TGCGCCAGCAGCCCCACAGGGGGCTGGGAGACCCAGTACTTC. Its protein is CASSPTGGWETQYF.

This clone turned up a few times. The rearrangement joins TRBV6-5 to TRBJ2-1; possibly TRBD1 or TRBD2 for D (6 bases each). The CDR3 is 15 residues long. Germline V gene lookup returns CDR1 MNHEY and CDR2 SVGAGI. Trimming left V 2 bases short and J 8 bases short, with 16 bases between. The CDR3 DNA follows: TGTGCCAGCAGTTACGGGGGGCGCCGGATCGATGAGCAGTTCTTC. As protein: CASSYGGRRIDEQFF.

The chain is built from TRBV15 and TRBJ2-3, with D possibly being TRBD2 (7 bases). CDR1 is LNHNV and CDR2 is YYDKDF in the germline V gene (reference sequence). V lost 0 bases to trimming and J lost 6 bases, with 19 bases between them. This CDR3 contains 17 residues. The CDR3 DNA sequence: TGTGCCACCAGCAGAGAGGATTGGGGGGGCCCACGTGATACGCAGTATTTT. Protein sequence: CATSREDWGGPRDTQYF. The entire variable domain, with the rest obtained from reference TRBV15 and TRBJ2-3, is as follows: DAMVIQNPRYQVTQFGKPVTLSCSQTLNHNVMYWYQQKSSQAPKLLFHYYDKDFNNEADTPDNFQSRRPNTSFCFLDIRSPGLGDTAMYLCATSREDWGGPRDTQYFGPGTRLTVL.

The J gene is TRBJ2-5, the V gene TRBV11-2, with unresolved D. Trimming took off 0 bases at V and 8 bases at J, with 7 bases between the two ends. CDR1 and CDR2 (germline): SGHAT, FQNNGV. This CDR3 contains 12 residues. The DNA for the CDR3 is TGTGCCAGCAGCTTAGACCGTCTCACCCAGTACTTC. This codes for CASSLDRLTQYF.

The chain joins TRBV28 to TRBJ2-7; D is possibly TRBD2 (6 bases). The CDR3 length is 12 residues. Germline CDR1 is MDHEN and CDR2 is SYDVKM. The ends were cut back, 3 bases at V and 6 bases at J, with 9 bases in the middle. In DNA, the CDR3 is TGTGCCAGCAGTTTCGGGGGAGGCGAGCAGTACTTC. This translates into CASSFGGGEQYF.

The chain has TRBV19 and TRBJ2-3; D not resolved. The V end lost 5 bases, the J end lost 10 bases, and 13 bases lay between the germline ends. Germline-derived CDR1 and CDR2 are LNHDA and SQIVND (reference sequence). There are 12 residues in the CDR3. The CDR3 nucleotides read TGTGCCAGTAGTCTCTCGTCGGTTGCGCAGTATTTT. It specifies CASSLSSVAQYF.

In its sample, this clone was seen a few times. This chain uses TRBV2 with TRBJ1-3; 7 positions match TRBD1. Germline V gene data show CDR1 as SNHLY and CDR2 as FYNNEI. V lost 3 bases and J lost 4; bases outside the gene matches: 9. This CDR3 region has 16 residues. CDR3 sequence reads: CASSDRGPGQGNTIYF. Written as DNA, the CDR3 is TGTGCCAGCAGTGATAGAGGACCGGGACAGGGAAACACCATATATTTT.

In DNA, the CDR3 is TGTGCCAGCAGCATTTCCGGGACAGGGTACGATGAGCAGTTCTTC. Translated: CASSISGTGYDEQFF. The chain links TRBV9 to TRBJ2-1; TRBD1 matches 9 bases. V lost 4 bases to trimming and J lost 8 bases; unmatched junction nucleotides: 10. This CDR3 spans 15 amino acids. Germline lookup yields CDR1 SGDLS and CDR2 YYNGEE.

The CDR3 protein is CASSRPGQGGSGANVLTF. CDR3 DNA sequence: TGTGCCAGCAGCAGACCGGGACAGGGTGGCTCTGGGGCCAACGTCCTGACTTTC. The V and J genes are TRBV7-6 and TRBJ2-6; 9 nucleotides align to TRBD1. Germline CDR1 is SGHVS and CDR2 is FNYEAQ. This CDR3 region has 18 residues. The J segment lost 0 bases and the V segment lost 5 bases, leaving 8 bases of the junction unmatched.

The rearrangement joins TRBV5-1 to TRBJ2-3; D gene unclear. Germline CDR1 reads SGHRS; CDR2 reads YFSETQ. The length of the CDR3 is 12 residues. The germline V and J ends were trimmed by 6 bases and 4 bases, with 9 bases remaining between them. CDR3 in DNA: TGCGCCAGCACGGAGAGACCAGATACGCAGTATTTT. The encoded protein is CASTERPDTQYF.

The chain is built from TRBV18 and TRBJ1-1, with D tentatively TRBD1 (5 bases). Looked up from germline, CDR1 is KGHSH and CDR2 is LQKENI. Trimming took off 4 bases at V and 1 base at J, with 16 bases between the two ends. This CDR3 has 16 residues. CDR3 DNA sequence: TGTGCCAGCTCACTACTCCGGGACGGGTCGAACACTGAAGCTTTCTTT. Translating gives CASSLLRDGSNTEAFF.

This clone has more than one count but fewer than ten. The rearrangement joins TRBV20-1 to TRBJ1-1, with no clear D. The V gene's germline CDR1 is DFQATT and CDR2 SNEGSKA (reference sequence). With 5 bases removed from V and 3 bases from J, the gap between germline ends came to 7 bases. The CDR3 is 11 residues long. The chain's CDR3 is CSAPADTEAFF. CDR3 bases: TGCAGTGCTCCGGCCGACACTGAAGCTTTCTTT.

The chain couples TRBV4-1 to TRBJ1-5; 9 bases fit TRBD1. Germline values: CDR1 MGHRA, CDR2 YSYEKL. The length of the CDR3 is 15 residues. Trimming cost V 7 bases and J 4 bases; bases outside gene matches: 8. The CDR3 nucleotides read TGCGCCAGCACCCGGACAGGGGCTAGGAATCAGCCCCAGCATTTT. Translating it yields CASTRTGARNQPQHF.